A selection of T cell receptor beta chains follows, all from one sample in a study of early T cells in non-severe SARS-CoV-2 infection. TCRdb processed the 5' RACE reads anew with MiXCR; each CDR3 protein has one entry. This table holds tens of thousands of distinct CDR3 sequences, roughly 8.7% found once. Here the sequenced sample was whole blood, taken at baseline. The source is an adult who was a healthcare worker with PCR-confirmed SARS-CoV-2 infection or an uninfected control (not recorded which). Both conserved end residues are part of each CDR3. D genes are given only for firm matches. Some rows have no size entry. The others give once, few or many, or a class for an expanded clone.

d_call: NA; j_call: TRBJ2-5; v_call: TRBV20-1; clone_size: many; cdr3_nt: TGCAGTGCTAGAGATGCCCAGGCCCTCGCGGAGACCCAGTACTTC; cdr3_aa: CSARDAQALAETQYF
d_call: TRBD2; j_call: TRBJ2-1; v_call: TRBV20-1; clone_size: NA; cdr3_nt: TGCAGTGCTAGGGGTAGCGGGGGTTTGAATGAGCAGTTCTTC; cdr3_aa: CSARGSGGLNEQFF
d_call: NA; j_call: TRBJ2-4; v_call: TRBV5-6; clone_size: NA; cdr3_nt: TGTGCCAGCAGCTTGGAACAGGGCGCCAAAAACATTCAGTACTTC; cdr3_aa: CASSLEQGAKNIQYF
d_call: TRBD2; j_call: TRBJ2-1; v_call: TRBV20-1; clone_size: few; cdr3_nt: TGCAGTGCTAGAGGCGGGAGCCGCAATGAGCAGTTCTTC; cdr3_aa: CSARGGSRNEQFF
d_call: NA; j_call: TRBJ2-2; v_call: TRBV6-4; clone_size: NA; cdr3_nt: TGTGCCAGCAGTGAAGTGGCGAACACCGGGGAGCTGTTTTTT; cdr3_aa: CASSEVANTGELFF
d_call: TRBD1; j_call: TRBJ2-2; v_call: TRBV5-1; clone_size: few; cdr3_nt: TGCGCCAGCAGCTCCGGGTGGGGACAGGGCGTCATTAACACCGGGGAGCTGTTTTTT; cdr3_aa: CASSSGWGQGVINTGELFF
d_call: NA; j_call: TRBJ2-3; v_call: TRBV3-1; clone_size: few; cdr3_nt: TGTGCCAGCAGCCGCCTACAAGCGGATACGCAGTATTTT; cdr3_aa: CASSRLQADTQYF
d_call: NA; j_call: TRBJ2-3; v_call: TRBV14; clone_size: NA; cdr3_nt: TGTGCCAGCAGCCAAGATCGGGTTATGCTGGGCACAGATACGCAGTATTTT; cdr3_aa: CASSQDRVMLGTDTQYF
d_call: TRBD2; j_call: TRBJ2-3; v_call: TRBV20-1; clone_size: few; cdr3_nt: TGCAGTGCTAGACCCGCGGGGGGGCGGGATACGCAGTATTTT; cdr3_aa: CSARPAGGRDTQYF
d_call: NA; j_call: TRBJ2-1; v_call: TRBV12-3/TRBV12-4; clone_size: few; cdr3_nt: TGTGCCAGCAGTTTAGCACAGGGCTTTTATAGTGAGCAGTTCTTC; cdr3_aa: CASSLAQGFYSEQFF
d_call: TRBD1; j_call: TRBJ1-6; v_call: TRBV6-1; clone_size: many; cdr3_nt: TGTGCCAGCCTAGTGACAGGGGGTAATTCACCCCTCCACTTT; cdr3_aa: CASLVTGGNSPLHF
d_call: NA; j_call: TRBJ2-5; v_call: TRBV7-2; clone_size: few; cdr3_nt: TGTGCCAGCAGCTTATACGCGGGGACCCAGTACTTC; cdr3_aa: CASSLYAGTQYF
d_call: NA; j_call: TRBJ2-1; v_call: TRBV20-1; clone_size: many; cdr3_nt: TGCAGTGCTAGAGGAGCGGATGAGCAGTTCTTC; cdr3_aa: CSARGADEQFF
d_call: NA; j_call: TRBJ2-2; v_call: TRBV7-6; clone_size: NA; cdr3_nt: TGTGCCAGCAGCTTAACCACTAACACCGGGGAGCTGTTTTTT; cdr3_aa: CASSLTTNTGELFF
d_call: NA; j_call: TRBJ2-2; v_call: TRBV19; clone_size: few; cdr3_nt: TGTGCCAGTAATGGCAGGTGGAACACCGGGGAGCTGTTTTTT; cdr3_aa: CASNGRWNTGELFF
d_call: TRBD1; j_call: TRBJ1-1; v_call: TRBV10-3; clone_size: few; cdr3_nt: TGTGCCACCCAGGGGGGGGCTCAGAACACTGAAGCTTTCTTT; cdr3_aa: CATQGGAQNTEAFF
d_call: NA; j_call: TRBJ1-3; v_call: TRBV7-8; clone_size: NA; cdr3_nt: TGTGCCAGCAGCTTAGTTCAGGGCGATTGGGACACCATATATTTT; cdr3_aa: CASSLVQGDWDTIYF
d_call: NA; j_call: TRBJ1-1; v_call: TRBV6-5; clone_size: few; cdr3_nt: TGTGCCAGCAGTTACTCCTTTATCATGAACACTGAAGCTTTCTTT; cdr3_aa: CASSYSFIMNTEAFF
d_call: TRBD1; j_call: TRBJ2-2; v_call: TRBV7-6; clone_size: few; cdr3_nt: TGTGCCAGCAGCCCGACAGGGGAAACCGGGGAGCTGTTTTTT; cdr3_aa: CASSPTGETGELFF
d_call: NA; j_call: TRBJ2-1; v_call: TRBV6-1; clone_size: many; cdr3_nt: TGTGCCAGCAGTGAGGGGGGATCCTACAATGAGCAGTTCTTC; cdr3_aa: CASSEGGSYNEQFF
d_call: TRBD1; j_call: TRBJ1-2; v_call: TRBV5-4; clone_size: few; cdr3_nt: TGTGCCAGCAGCCCACCGGACAGGGGGATGAGTGGCTACACCTTC; cdr3_aa: CASSPPDRGMSGYTF
d_call: TRBD2; j_call: TRBJ2-1; v_call: TRBV6-4; clone_size: many; cdr3_nt: TGTGCCAGCAGTCCAGGACTAGCGGGAGGCTACAATGAGCAGTTCTTC; cdr3_aa: CASSPGLAGGYNEQFF
d_call: TRBD1; j_call: TRBJ1-1; v_call: TRBV3-1; clone_size: NA; cdr3_nt: TGTGCCAGCAGTACCCGCCGGGACAGGAACACTGAAGCTTTCTTT; cdr3_aa: CASSTRRDRNTEAFF
d_call: TRBD2; j_call: TRBJ2-5; v_call: TRBV7-9; clone_size: many; cdr3_nt: TGTGCCAGCAGCTTAGGCCAGACTAGCGGGAGCGTGGAGACCCAGTACTTC; cdr3_aa: CASSLGQTSGSVETQYF
d_call: NA; j_call: TRBJ2-7; v_call: TRBV7-9; clone_size: few; cdr3_nt: TGTGCCAGCAGCTTCGGACGTAACGAGCAGTACTTC; cdr3_aa: CASSFGRNEQYF
d_call: TRBD2; j_call: TRBJ2-1; v_call: TRBV7-2; clone_size: many; cdr3_nt: TGTGCCAGCAGCTTATGGGCGGGAGGGGCCTACAATGAGCAGTTCTTC; cdr3_aa: CASSLWAGGAYNEQFF